A single sample gave rise to the 28 T cell receptor beta chains below, sequenced in a study of graft-versus-host responses after intestinal transplantation (dated by TCRdb to the early 2020s). The library was prepared using the immunoSEQ multiplex PCR assay. TCRdb obtained this table from immuneACCESS and retained in-frame rearrangements with V and J assigned. These tables miss some clones; where compared with another copy, unresolved V genes account for less than half of the shortfall, and the remainder is unexplained. Across this sample there are about 43,000 clones, with roughly 94% seen only once. The ten largest clones capture approximately 1.4% of the sample. Sequences were derived from PBMCs, sampled 335 days after intestinal transplant. The receptors derive from a human patient who received an intestinal transplant, so some T cells may come from the graft donor.

J is TRBJ1-2 and V is TRBV4-1, with 7 bases matching TRBD1. With 2 bases clipped from V and 3 bases from J, the junction kept 9 bases outside the gene matches. CDR1 and CDR2 (germline): MGHRA, YSYEKL. The CDR3 has 16 residues. The CDR3 reads CASSQKGAQGDYGYTF. In DNA form, the CDR3 reads TGCGCCAGCAGCCAAAAGGGGGCTCAAGGAGACTATGGCTACACCTTC.

The gene calls are TRBV2 and TRBJ2-3, with D perhaps matching TRBD1 (6 bases). Trimming shortened V by 8 bases and J by 1 base, and 19 bases separated the two germline ends. This CDR3 is 16 amino acids long. CDR1 is SNHLY, CDR2 FYNNEI, per germline. The CDR3 reads CASQLLGGSGTDTQYF. The CDR3 DNA is TGTGCCAGCCAACTCTTAGGGGGTTCGGGCACAGATACGCAGTATTTT.

V is TRBV12-5 and J is TRBJ1-5; D may be TRBD1 (5 bases). With 4 bases removed from V and 5 bases from J, the gap between germline ends came to 12 bases. Germline lookup yields CDR1 LGHNT and CDR2 FRNRAP. CDR3 length equals 14 residues. The CDR3 DNA is TGTGCTAGTGGTTGGGGCCCGAGTTATCAGCCCCAGCATTTT. As protein: CASGWGPSYQPQHF.

This chain connects TRBV25-1 to TRBJ1-5; D gene unclear. CDR3 length: 14 amino acids. The germline gives CDR1 MGHDK, CDR2 SYGVNS. With 3 bases removed from V and 3 bases from J, the gap between germline ends came to 9 bases. The CDR3 nucleotides read TGTGCCAGCAGTGAGAAAAGGGACAATCAGCCCCAGCATTTT. Protein product: CASSEKRDNQPQHF.

This chain uses TRBV2 with TRBJ2-7, with no clear D. V dropped 5 bases and J dropped 2 bases, with 10 bases sitting between them. From germline, CDR1 is SNHLY and CDR2 FYNNEI. The CDR3 sequence is 13 residues long. DNA for the CDR3: TGTGCCAGCAGTCACGGGTTTACCTACGAGCAGTACTTC. As protein: CASSHGFTYEQYF.

The table lists this clone with a few counts. This sequence joins TRBV5-6 and TRBJ2-5; TRBD1 is a possible D gene (5 bases). The CDR3 length is 13 residues. V was shortened by 3 bases and J by 4 bases, with 10 bases between the two germline ends. CDR1 SGHDT and CDR2 YYEEEE come from the germline V gene. The CDR3 coding sequence is TGTGCCAGCAGCTCCAGACAGAGAGAGACCCAGTACTTC. The encoded protein is CASSSRQRETQYF.

V usage is TRBV4-1 and J usage is TRBJ1-1; no clear D gene. This CDR3 is built from 15 residues. With 5 bases removed from V and 0 bases from J, the gap between germline ends came to 13 bases. Per germline, CDR1 MGHRA and CDR2 YSYEKL. The CDR3 sequence: CASSVRGWMNTEAFF. CDR3 nucleotides: TGCGCCAGCAGCGTTCGGGGATGGATGAACACTGAAGCTTTCTTT.

The V gene is TRBV30, the J gene TRBJ2-5; D uncertain. CDR1 is GTSNPN, CDR2 SVGIG, per germline (reference sequence). There are 10 residues in the CDR3. V was pared by 3 bases and J by 4 bases, with 3 bases between. The DNA of the CDR3 is TGTGCCTGGAGCGGAGAGACCCAGTACTTC. It codes for CAWSGETQYF. Full variable domain (outside the CDR3, taken from reference TRBV30 and TRBJ2-5): SQTIHQWPATLVQPVGSPLSLECTVEGTSNPNLYWYRQAAGRGLQLLFYSVGIGQISSEVPQNLSASRPQDRQFILSSKKLLLSDSGFYLCAWSGETQYFGPGTRLLVL.

This sequence joins TRBV7-2 and TRBJ2-3, with 10 bases aligning to TRBD2. CDR1 is SGHTA, CDR2 FQGNSA, per germline. Losses at the gene ends were 5 bases for V and 2 bases for J; bases not matched to a gene: 7. CDR3 length: 16 residues. CDR3: CASSLIAGGNTDTQYF. CDR3 coding DNA: TGTGCCAGCAGCCTAATAGCGGGAGGTAACACAGATACGCAGTATTTT. Combining the CDR3 with reference TRBV7-2 and TRBJ2-3 gives the whole variable domain GAGVSQSPSNKVTEKGKDVELRCDPISGHTALYWYRQSLGQGLEFLIYFQGNSAPDKSGLPSDRFSAERTGGSVSTLTIQRTQQEDSAVYLCASSLIAGGNTDTQYFGPGTRLTVL.

The gene calls are TRBV2 and TRBJ2-5; 8 bases map to TRBD2. This CDR3 region has 13 residues. The germline V gene encodes CDR1 SNHLY and CDR2 FYNNEI. With V trimmed by 9 bases and J by 3 bases, 6 bases remained unmatched. CDR3 in amino acids: CASTQGLEETQYF. In DNA form, the CDR3 reads TGTGCCAGTACGCAGGGACTAGAAGAGACCCAGTACTTC. The full variable domain, its missing parts supplied by reference TRBV2 and TRBJ2-5, is EPEVTQTPSHQVTQMGQEVILRCVPISNHLYFYWYRQILGQKVEFLVSFYNNEISEKSEIFDDQFSVERPDGSNFTLKIRSTKLEDSAMYFCASTQGLEETQYFGPGTRLLVL.

This clone occurred once. The rearrangement joins TRBV5-1 to TRBJ2-1; 7 bases agree with TRBD2. V trimming: 0 bases; J trimming: 5 bases; junction bases outside the gene matches: 2. This CDR3 is built from 14 residues. Germline values: CDR1 SGHRS, CDR2 YFSETQ. CDR3 sequence reads: CASSLEGGHNEQFF. CDR3 DNA sequence: TGCGCCAGCAGCTTGGAGGGAGGGCACAATGAGCAGTTCTTC.

This sequence joins TRBV5-1 and TRBJ2-3; D may be TRBD1 (6 bases). The CDR3 is 15 amino acids. The V gene lost 0 bases and the J gene lost 2 bases, with 10 bases spanning the gap. Germline V gene lookup returns CDR1 SGHRS and CDR2 YFSETQ. In nucleotides, the CDR3 is TGCGCCAGCAGCTTGGGCACAGGGAACACAGATACGCAGTATTTT. Its protein is CASSLGTGNTDTQYF.

The V gene is TRBV9, the J gene TRBJ2-1, with D perhaps matching TRBD2 (6 bases). CDR3 length: 15 amino acids. Trimming stripped 0 bases from V and 0 bases from J, with 7 bases between. The V gene's germline CDR1 is SGDLS and CDR2 YYNGEE. The CDR3 DNA reads TGTGCCAGCAGCGTAGGCGGGGCCTCCTACAATGAGCAGTTCTTC. Its protein product is CASSVGGASYNEQFF.

This clone was detected once. The rearrangement uses TRBV4-1 and TRBJ2-7; 8 positions match TRBD1. Trimming cost V 4 bases and J 7 bases; bases outside gene matches: 9. The length of the CDR3 is 14 residues. The germline V gene has CDR1 MGHRA and CDR2 YSYEKL. This CDR3 is CASSPNQGAREQYF. For the CDR3, the DNA is TGCGCCAGCAGCCCAAACCAGGGGGCCCGGGAGCAGTACTTC.

V and J are TRBV2 and TRBJ1-1; the match to TRBD1 covers 7 bases. CDR3 length equals 13 residues. Germline trimming cut 5 bases from V and 5 bases from J; bases unmatched to any gene: 5. The germline gives CDR1 SNHLY, CDR2 FYNNEI. The DNA of the CDR3 is TGTGCCAGCAGTATACAGGGGTCTACTGAAGCTTTCTTT. Residues: CASSIQGSTEAFF.

This rearrangement joins TRBV6-1 to TRBJ1-4; 8 nucleotides match TRBD1. Germline lookup yields CDR1 MNHNS and CDR2 SASEGT. The ends lost 6 bases at V and 7 bases at J; junction bases unmatched: 4. The CDR3 spans 13 residues. The CDR3, as DNA: TGTGCCAGCAGCCAGGGGGCAGGTGAAAAACTGTTTTTT. This sequence encodes CASSQGAGEKLFF.

The rearrangement links TRBV9 to TRBJ1-5; D remains ambiguous. With 2 bases removed from V and 5 bases from J, the gap between germline ends came to 11 bases. This CDR3 is 14 amino acids long. CDR1 is SGDLS and CDR2 is YYNGEE in the germline V gene. The CDR3: CASSVGGWDQPQHF. Here the CDR3 DNA reads TGTGCCAGCAGCGTGGGAGGATGGGATCAGCCCCAGCATTTT.

DNA for the CDR3: TGTGCCTGGAACGACTCTGGAAACACCATATATTTT. This encodes CAWNDSGNTIYF. J is TRBJ1-3 and V is TRBV30; D gene ambiguous. With 4 bases removed from V and 0 bases from J, the gap between germline ends came to 4 bases. The CDR3 is made up of 12 amino acids. Germline lookup yields CDR1 GTSNPN and CDR2 SVGIG (reference sequence).

The rearrangement joins TRBV11-2 to TRBJ2-5; 10 bases are a match to TRBD2. The DNA end is more similar to TRBJ2-7, so the J call may be wrong. The CDR3 is made up of 15 amino acids. CDR1 is SGHAT and CDR2 is FQNNGV in the germline V gene. The CDR3 here is CASTDEGLAAYEQYF. The CDR3 nucleotides read TGTGCCAGCACCGATGAAGGACTAGCGGCCTACGAGCAGTACTTC.

This chain links TRBV19 with TRBJ2-1; 8 bases align to TRBD2. Germline CDR1 reads LNHDA; CDR2 reads SQIVND (reference sequence). Trimming took 10 bases from V and 4 from J; bases not matched to a gene: 6. CDR3 length: 13 residues. The CDR3 region is CATGRGDYNEQFF. CDR3 coding DNA: TGTGCCACAGGGCGGGGGGATTACAATGAGCAGTTCTTC.

This chain links TRBV6-5 with TRBJ2-1; TRBD1 is a possible D gene (7 bases). V lost 1 base to trimming and J lost 7 bases, with 17 bases between them. This CDR3 spans 16 amino acids. The germline V gene has CDR1 MNHEY and CDR2 SVGAGI. The CDR3 spells CASSYLGGRGSNEQFF. DNA of the CDR3: TGTGCCAGCAGTTACTTGGGGGGCAGGGGGTCGAATGAGCAGTTCTTC.

This sequence joins TRBV6-1 and TRBJ1-2, with 8 bases fitting TRBD1. V lost 6 bases to trimming and J lost 5 bases; unmatched junction nucleotides: 8. This CDR3 comprises 14 residues. Germline CDR1 reads MNHNS; CDR2 reads SASEGT. The CDR3 region has the DNA TGTGCCAGCAGAAGGACAGGGCAGATGTATGGCTACACCTTC. Translation gives CASRRTGQMYGYTF.

This clone was detected once. The rearrangement joins TRBV4-2 to TRBJ2-1, with D tentatively TRBD2 (5 bases). Trimming took off 1 base at V and 0 bases at J, with 13 bases between the two ends. CDR1 is LGHNA, CDR2 YNFKEQ, per germline. CDR3 length: 17 residues. The CDR3 is CASSQVASVSSYNEQFF. In DNA, the CDR3 is TGTGCCAGCAGCCAAGTAGCGAGCGTTAGCTCCTACAATGAGCAGTTCTTC.

The V and J genes are TRBV11-2 and TRBJ2-6; 9 nucleotides align to TRBD1. CDR1 is SGHAT and CDR2 is FQNNGV in the germline V gene. Trimming took 5 bases from V and 0 from J; bases not matched to a gene: 5. The CDR3 consists of 17 residues. The CDR3 here is CASSNRGPSSGANVLTF. For the CDR3, the DNA is TGTGCCAGCAGCAACAGGGGGCCCAGCTCTGGGGCCAACGTCCTGACTTTC.

V usage is TRBV2 and J usage is TRBJ1-2, with D maybe TRBD1 (5 bases). Germline V gene lookup returns CDR1 SNHLY and CDR2 FYNNEI. With 2 bases removed from V and 2 bases from J, the gap between germline ends came to 6 bases. CDR3 length: 13 residues. CDR3: CASSEQGNYGYTF. In DNA form, the CDR3 reads TGTGCCAGCAGTGAACAGGGAAACTATGGCTACACCTTC.

The chain employs TRBV19 and TRBJ1-3; 9 bases are a match to TRBD1. This CDR3 has 15 residues. Losses at the gene ends were 10 bases for V and 1 base for J; bases not matched to a gene: 8. The V gene's germline CDR1 is LNHDA and CDR2 SQIVND (reference sequence). The DNA for the CDR3 is TGTGCCACCCTACGGACAGGGGTTTCTGGAAACACCATATATTTT. This encodes CATLRTGVSGNTIYF.

The V call is TRBV20-1, the J call TRBJ2-3; TRBD2 matches at 11 bases. Germline CDR1 is DFQATT and CDR2 is SNEGSKA (reference sequence). The CDR3 is 11 amino acids. After removal of 8 bases from V and 6 bases from J, the junction contained 1 base not matched to a gene. The CDR3 protein is CSLAGGDTQYF. For the CDR3, the DNA is TGCAGTTTAGCGGGAGGGGATACGCAGTATTTT.

The chain recombines TRBV12-5 with TRBJ2-2; D possibly corresponds to TRBD1 (6 bases). V lost 8 bases and J 2 bases, leaving 18 bases between the germline ends. This CDR3 contains 16 residues. The germline gives CDR1 LGHNT, CDR2 FRNRAP. CDR3 bases: TGTGCTAGTAGGACAGCCCTTAATACTAACACCGGGGAGCTGTTTTTT. Translated: CASRTALNTNTGELFF.